This TCR beta chain was recovered during a study of blood T cell repertoires in COVID-19. In the study overall: Sites in the United States, Italy and Spain provided acute and convalescent COVID-19 samples. PBMCs, B-cell-depleted T cells, or T cells provided the cDNA or gDNA that made up the material.

Those enrolled in Seattle joined during active infection and were followed longitudinally afterward. Trimming took 0 bases from V and 4 from J, leaving 7 bases between them. There are 14 residues in the CDR3. From germline, CDR1 is SGHAT and CDR2 FQNNGV. In the study's own analysis: Reference gene primer amplification gave estimated nucleated cell counts. Clones were sequenced by immunoSEQ multiplex PCR, and TCRdb holds only the in-frame ones, with some missing. D and trimming come from the DNA, and the V and J calls and clone size come from that table. Among roughly 310,000 clones listed, about nine tenths were seen once.

The J gene is TRBJ1-3, the V gene TRBV11-2, with unresolved D. The sequenced material came from peripheral blood. The sequence was obtained from a woman in her 30s with COVID-19, enrolled during active disease. In DNA, the CDR3 is TGTGCCAGCAGCTTAGATTTGGCCGGAAACACCATATATTTT. Translation: CASSLDLAGNTIYF.